This TCR beta chain is drawn from a study of blood T cell repertoires in COVID-19. Study details: Sites across the United States, Italy and Spain contributed samples from acute and convalescent COVID-19. T cells, B-cell-depleted T cells, or PBMCs provided the cDNA or gDNA that served as material.

Sequenced by immunoSEQ multiplex PCR; TCRdb stores in-frame clones only, minus some. This sample yields about 130,000 clones, of which about 83% are seen a single time; 12% belongs to the top ten. Germline assignment: CDR1 GTSNPN and CDR2 SVGIG (reference sequence). The CDR3 is 13 residues long. Trimming removed 2 bases from V and 9 bases from J; junction bases left unmatched: 4. The TCR sequence derives from a man aged 60 to 75 with acute or convalescent COVID-19. The rearrangement joins TRBV30 to TRBJ1-6; 7 bases align to TRBD1. The sequenced sample consisted of peripheral blood. The CDR3 reads CAWSSPGGSPLHF. In nucleotides, the CDR3 is TGTGCCTGGAGTTCGCCAGGGGGTTCACCCCTCCACTTT.